This TCR beta chain was observed in a study of T-cell memory formation after mild COVID-19. CDR3 length: 15 residues. The germline gives CDR1 LGHNA, CDR2 YSLEER. Trimming shortened V by 1 base and J by 2 bases, and 9 bases separated the two germline ends. TCRdb itself ran the 5' RACE reads through MiXCR, one entry per CDR3 protein. The sample carries about 160,000 distinct CDR3 sequences, roughly a third recorded once. This chain connects TRBV4-3 to TRBJ2-1; unclear D gene. The TCR originated in an adult woman who had mild COVID-19 (a few samples of this study predate the infection). Cell type and time point are not known. The sample taken for sequencing was PBMCs or a T cell subset sorted from them (not recorded which). CDR3 coding DNA: TGCGCCAGCAGCCAAGCAGCAGGTGCCTACAATGAGCAGTTCTTC. Translating gives CASSQAAGAYNEQFF.